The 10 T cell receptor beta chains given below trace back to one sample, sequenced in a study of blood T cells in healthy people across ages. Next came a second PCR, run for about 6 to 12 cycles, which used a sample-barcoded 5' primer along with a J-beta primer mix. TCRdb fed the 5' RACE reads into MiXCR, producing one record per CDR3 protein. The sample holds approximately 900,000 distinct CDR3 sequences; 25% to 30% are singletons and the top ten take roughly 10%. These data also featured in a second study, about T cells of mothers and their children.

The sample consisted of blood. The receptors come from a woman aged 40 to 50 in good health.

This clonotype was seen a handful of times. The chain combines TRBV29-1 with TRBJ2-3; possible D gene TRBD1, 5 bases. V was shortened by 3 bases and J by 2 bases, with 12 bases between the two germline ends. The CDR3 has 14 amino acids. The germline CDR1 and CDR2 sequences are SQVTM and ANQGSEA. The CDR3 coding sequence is TGCAGCGTTGATCGCAGGGATTCCACAGATACGCAGTATTTT. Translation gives CSVDRRDSTDTQYF.

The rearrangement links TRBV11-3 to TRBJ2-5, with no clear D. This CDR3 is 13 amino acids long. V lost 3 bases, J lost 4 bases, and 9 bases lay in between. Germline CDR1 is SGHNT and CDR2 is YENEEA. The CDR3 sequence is CASSFFNGETQYF. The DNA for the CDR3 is TGTGCCAGCAGCTTCTTTAACGGAGAGACCCAGTACTTC.

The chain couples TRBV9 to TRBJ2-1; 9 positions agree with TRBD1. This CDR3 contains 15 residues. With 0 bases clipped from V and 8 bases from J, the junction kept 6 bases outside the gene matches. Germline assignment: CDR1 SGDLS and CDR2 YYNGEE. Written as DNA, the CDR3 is TGTGCCAGCAGCGTAGAAGGGACAGGGATGGATGAGCAGTTCTTC. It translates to CASSVEGTGMDEQFF.

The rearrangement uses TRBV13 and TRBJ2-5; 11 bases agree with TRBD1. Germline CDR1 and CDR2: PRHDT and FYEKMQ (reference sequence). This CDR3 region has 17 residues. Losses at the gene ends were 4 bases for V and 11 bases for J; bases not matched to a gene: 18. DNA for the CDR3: TGTGCCAGCAGCTCTCCCGGTGGGACAGGGGGGTACAATGAGCAGTACTTC. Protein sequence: CASSSPGGTGGYNEQYF.

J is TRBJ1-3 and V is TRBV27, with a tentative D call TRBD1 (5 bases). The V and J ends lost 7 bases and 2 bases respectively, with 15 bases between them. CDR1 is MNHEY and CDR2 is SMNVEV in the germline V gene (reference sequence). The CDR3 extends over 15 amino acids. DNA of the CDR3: TGTGCCAGCACCCCCGTTGGGGGGGCTGGAAACACCATATATTTT. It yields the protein CASTPVGGAGNTIYF.

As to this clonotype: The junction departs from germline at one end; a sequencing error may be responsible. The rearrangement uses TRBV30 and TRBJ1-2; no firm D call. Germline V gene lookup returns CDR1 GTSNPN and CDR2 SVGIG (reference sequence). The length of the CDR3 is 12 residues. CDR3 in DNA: TGTGCCTGGAGTGACCATGCGAGAGGCTGCACCTTC. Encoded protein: CAWSDHARGCTF.

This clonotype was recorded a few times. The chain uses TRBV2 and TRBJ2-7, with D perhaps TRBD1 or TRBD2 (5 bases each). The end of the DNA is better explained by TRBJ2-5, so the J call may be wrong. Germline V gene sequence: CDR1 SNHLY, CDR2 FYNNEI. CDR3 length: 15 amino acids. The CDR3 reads CASSDEGIEGETQYF. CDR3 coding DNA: TGTGCCAGCAGTGATGAAGGCATCGAGGGGGAGACCCAGTACTTC.

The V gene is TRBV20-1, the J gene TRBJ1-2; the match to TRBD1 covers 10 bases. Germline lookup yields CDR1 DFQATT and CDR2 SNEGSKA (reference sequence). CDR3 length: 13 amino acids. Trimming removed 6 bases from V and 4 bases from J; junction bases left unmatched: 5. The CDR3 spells CSAAGQGVYGYTF. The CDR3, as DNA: TGCAGTGCAGCCGGACAGGGGGTCTATGGCTACACCTTC.

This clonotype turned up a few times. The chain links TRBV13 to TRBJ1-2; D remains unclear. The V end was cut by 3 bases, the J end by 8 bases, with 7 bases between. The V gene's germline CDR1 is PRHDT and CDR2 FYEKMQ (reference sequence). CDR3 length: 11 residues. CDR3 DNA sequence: TGTGCCAGCAGCTTGCGTGAGGGCTACACCTTC. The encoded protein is CASSLREGYTF.

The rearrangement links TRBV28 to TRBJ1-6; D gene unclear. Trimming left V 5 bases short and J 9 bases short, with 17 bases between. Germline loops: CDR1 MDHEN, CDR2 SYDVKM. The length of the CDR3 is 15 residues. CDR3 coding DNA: TGTGCCAGCAGTAGTACTGCGGGGTCGAGTTCACCCCTCCACTTT. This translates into CASSSTAGSSSPLHF.